In its sample, the clone carrying this T cell receptor (beta chain) was seen a few times. This record belongs to a study of blood T cell repertoires in COVID-19. Study-level information: COVID-19 samples from acute and convalescent phases originated in the United States, Italy and Spain. Sample material is recorded as cDNA or gDNA derived from T cells, B-cell-depleted T cells, or PBMCs.

Looked up from germline, CDR1 is SGHTA and CDR2 is FQGNSA. The CDR3 has 13 residues. V gave up 0 bases and J gave up 4 bases, with 7 bases separating them. Assay: immunoSEQ multiplex PCR; the TCRdb copy retains only in-frame clones and omits some. The sample yields tens of thousands of clones, around four fifths seen once. The V gene is TRBV7-2, the J gene TRBJ2-7; possible D gene TRBD1, 6 bases. The sample comprised peripheral blood. The sequence was obtained from a man aged 45-60 years with active COVID-19. CDR3 residues: CASSLAQGYEQYF. CDR3 sequence (DNA): TGTGCCAGCAGCTTAGCCCAGGGGTACGAGCAGTACTTC. Combining the CDR3 with reference TRBV7-2 and TRBJ2-7 gives the whole variable domain GAGVSQSPSNKVTEKGKDVELRCDPISGHTALYWYRQSLGQGLEFLIYFQGNSAPDKSGLPSDRFSAERTGGSVSTLTIQRTQQEDSAVYLCASSLAQGYEQYFGPGTRLTVT.